The source of this T cell receptor beta chain is a study of blood T cell repertoires in COVID-19. Study-wide background: Spain, Italy and the United States supplied samples that represented acute and convalescent COVID-19.

Per the original methods: Reference gene primer amplification gave estimated nucleated cell counts. Only in-frame clones appear in the TCRdb table, and some are missing; sequencing was by immunoSEQ multiplex PCR. V and J calls and clone size are those listed in that table; D and trimming were worked out from the DNA. Of 250,000 to 350,000 clones listed, approximately 90% are singletons. V lost 2 bases, J lost 4 bases, and 4 bases stayed unmatched. CDR1 MDHEN and CDR2 SYDVKM come from the germline V gene. The CDR3 spans 15 residues. Sequenced sample: peripheral blood. The source is a woman in her forties or fifties who had recovered from COVID-19. J is TRBJ2-1 and V is TRBV28; TRBD2 agrees at 8 bases. For the CDR3, the DNA is TGTGCCAGCAGTTTACGAAGCGGGAGTTACAATGAGCAGTTCTTC. Amino acid sequence: CASSLRSGSYNEQFF. The full variable domain, rest sourced from reference TRBV28 and TRBJ2-1, is DVKVTQSSRYLVKRTGEKVFLECVQDMDHENMFWYRQDPGLGLRLIYFSYDVKMKEKGDIPEGYSVSREKKERFSLILESASTNQTSMYLCASSLRSGSYNEQFFGPGTRLTVL.